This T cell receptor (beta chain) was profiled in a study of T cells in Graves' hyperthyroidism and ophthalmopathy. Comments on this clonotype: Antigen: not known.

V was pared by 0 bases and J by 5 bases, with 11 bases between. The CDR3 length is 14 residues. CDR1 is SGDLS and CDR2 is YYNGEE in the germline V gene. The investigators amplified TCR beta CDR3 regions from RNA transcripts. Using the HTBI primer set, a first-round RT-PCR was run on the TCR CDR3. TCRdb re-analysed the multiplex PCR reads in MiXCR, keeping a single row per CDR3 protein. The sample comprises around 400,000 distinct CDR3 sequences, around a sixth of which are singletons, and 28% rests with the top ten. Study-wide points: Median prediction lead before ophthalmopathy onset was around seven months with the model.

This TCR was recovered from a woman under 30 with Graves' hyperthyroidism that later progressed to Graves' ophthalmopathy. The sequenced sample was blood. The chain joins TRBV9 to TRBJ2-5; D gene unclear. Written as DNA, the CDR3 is TGTGCCAGCAGCGTAGGAGGAGCCAGGGAGACCCAGTACTTC. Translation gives CASSVGGARETQYF.